These 29 T cell receptor beta chains share one sample of origin, sequenced in a study of blood T cells in healthy people across ages. Primed by a sample-barcoded 5' primer and a J-beta primer mix, a second PCR proceeded for about 6 to 11 cycles. TCRdb independently ran MiXCR on the 5' RACE reads; one entry per CDR3 protein. The table has roughly 730,000 distinct CDR3 sequences, more than 50% seen once; the top ten hold about 26%. The sequenced material came from blood. The source is a man in his forties or fifties in good health.

The chain uses TRBV28 and TRBJ2-3; a weak D match, TRBD2 (6 bases). Germline CDR1 reads MDHEN; CDR2 reads SYDVKM. V was clipped by 2 bases and J by 7 bases, with 13 bases between them. The CDR3 has 14 residues. The CDR3 here is CASSLGGNTNTQYF. The CDR3 region has the DNA TGTGCCAGCAGTTTAGGGGGGAATACAAATACGCAGTATTTT.

The V call is TRBV20-1, the J call TRBJ2-3; D assignment may be TRBD1 or TRBD2 (5 bases each). The CDR3 has 13 amino acids. Trimming took off 3 bases at V and 3 bases at J, with 10 bases between the two ends. CDR1 and CDR2 (germline): DFQATT, SNEGSKA (reference sequence). CDR3 nucleotides: TGCAGTGCTAGGGGGGTAGGAACAGATACGCAGTATTTT. This codes for CSARGVGTDTQYF.

For this clonotype: A junction end diverges from the germline sequence, so it may reflect a read error. The DNA for the CDR3 is TGTGCCAGCAGCTCGACTTGGTCGGAGCGGGGAAACAATGAGCAGTTATTC. It encodes CASSSTWSERGNNEQLF. The rearrangement uses TRBV7-8 and TRBJ2-1, with 7 bases aligning to TRBD2. CDR1 is SGHVS, CDR2 FQNEAQ, per germline. The CDR3 sequence is 17 residues long. The full variable domain, rest sourced from reference TRBV7-8 and TRBJ2-1, is GAGVSQSPRYKVAKRGQDVALRCDPISGHVSLFWYQQALGQGPEFLTYFQNEAQLDKSGLPSDRFFAERPEGSVSTLKIQRTQQEDSAVYLCASSSTWSERGNNEQLFGPGTRLTVL.

This clonotype was observed a few times. CDR3 sequence (DNA): TGCAGCGTGTCGGACGGGACAGCTAATGAAAAACTGTTTTTT. Protein sequence: CSVSDGTANEKLFF. This chain connects TRBV29-1 to TRBJ1-4, with TRBD1 matching 7 bases. This CDR3 contains 14 residues. Germline-derived CDR1 and CDR2 are SQVTM and ANQGSEA. With 6 bases clipped from V and 3 bases from J, the junction kept 7 bases outside the gene matches. The full variable domain, completed using reference TRBV29-1 and TRBJ1-4, is SAVISQKPSRDICQRGTSLTIQCQVDSQVTMMFWYRQQPGQSLTLIATANQGSEATYESGFVIDKFPISRPNLTFSTLTVSNMSPEDSSIYLCSVSDGTANEKLFFGSGTQLSVL.

The chain carries TRBV28 and TRBJ2-5, with TRBD1 identical over 10 bases. Per germline, CDR1 MDHEN and CDR2 SYDVKM. V lost 0 bases, J lost 2 bases, and 9 bases stayed unmatched. The CDR3 consists of 18 residues. CDR3 amino acids: CASSLWGTGDWGQETQYF. CDR3 in DNA: TGTGCCAGCAGTTTATGGGGGACAGGGGATTGGGGACAAGAGACCCAGTACTTC.

This clonotype was recorded many times. The chain employs TRBV15 and TRBJ2-3; perhaps TRBD2 as D (6 bases). V was shortened by 1 base and J by 3 bases, with 11 bases between the two germline ends. Germline V gene lookup returns CDR1 LNHNV and CDR2 YYDKDF (reference sequence). The CDR3 consists of 15 residues. The CDR3 DNA sequence: TGTGCCACCAGCAGAGGGGGGGTAGAGACAGATACGCAGTATTTT. Translated, it gives CATSRGGVETDTQYF.

The rearrangement joins TRBV12-3 or TRBV12-4 to TRBJ1-4; perhaps TRBD1 as D (5 bases). Trimming stripped 10 bases from V and 2 bases from J, with 14 bases between. The length of the CDR3 is 14 residues. The CDR3: CATRAGTTNEKLFF. Here the CDR3 DNA reads TGTGCCACCCGTGCCGGGACGACTAATGAAAAACTGTTTTTT.

J is TRBJ2-7 and V is TRBV3-1, with 11 bases fitting TRBD2. CDR3 size: 14 residues. Germline CDR1 LGHDT, CDR2 YNNKEL (reference sequence). J lost 3 bases, V lost 6 bases, and 4 bases had no gene match. The CDR3 region has the DNA TGTGCCAGCAGTTGGACTAGCGGGCGCTACGAGCAGTACTTC. Translated: CASSWTSGRYEQYF.

CDR3 residues: CASSGTAGASQETQYF. The CDR3 DNA reads TGTGCCAGCAGTGGAACTGCGGGGGCCTCACAAGAGACCCAGTACTTC. The gene calls are TRBV25-1 and TRBJ2-5, with TRBD2 as a possible D gene (7 bases). This CDR3 is built from 16 residues. V lost 4 bases and J 2 bases, leaving 17 bases between the germline ends. The germline CDR1 and CDR2 sequences are MGHDK and SYGVNS.

This clonotype has a handful of counts. The rearrangement links TRBV7-2 to TRBJ2-3; possibly TRBD2 for D (5 bases). The V end was cut by 6 bases, the J end by 6 bases, with 13 bases between. Looked up from germline, CDR1 is SGHTA and CDR2 is FQGNSA. There are 13 residues in the CDR3. The CDR3 nucleotides read TGTGCCAGCAGTCCCGGGATAGCGGATACGCAGTATTTT. Protein: CASSPGIADTQYF.

A note on this clonotype: This may stem from a read error, because a much larger clone lies one nucleotide away. This chain joins TRBV11-1 and TRBJ2-4; TRBD2 agrees at 16 bases. The last part of the DNA fits TRBJ2-5 better; the J call may be wrong. Per germline, CDR1 SGHAT and CDR2 FQDESV (reference sequence). The CDR3 sequence is 18 residues long. This CDR3 is CTSSSGLAGGLSSETQYF. CDR3 coding DNA: TGTACCAGCAGCTCGGGACTAGCGGGGGGGTTAAGTTCGGAGACCCAGTACTTC.

J is TRBJ2-4 and V is TRBV20-1; D gene unclear. The CDR3 is 16 amino acids. Germline CDR1 reads DFQATT; CDR2 reads SNEGSKA (reference sequence). V dropped 0 bases and J dropped 0 bases, with 12 bases sitting between them. CDR3 region: CSARDVFALAKNIQYF. Here the CDR3 DNA reads TGCAGTGCTAGAGATGTATTTGCCTTAGCCAAAAACATTCAGTACTTC.

This chain links TRBV7-2 with TRBJ1-1; no clear D. The CDR3 length is 13 residues. Germline CDR1 and CDR2: SGHTA and FQGNSA. Trimming removed 1 base from V and 4 bases from J, with 7 bases in between. CDR3 sequence reads: CASSLEAVTEAFF. The DNA of the CDR3 is TGTGCCAGCAGCTTAGAGGCAGTCACTGAAGCTTTCTTT.

V gene TRBV6-5 combines with J gene TRBJ1-2; D gene uncertain. The V and J ends lost 6 bases and 4 bases respectively, with 12 bases between them. Germline V lookup: CDR1 MNHEY, CDR2 SVGAGI. This CDR3 contains 13 residues. The DNA for the CDR3 is TGTGCCAGCAGGCCCCGGGCCTCCTATGGCTACACCTTC. It codes for CASRPRASYGYTF.

The rearrangement joins TRBV20-1 to TRBJ2-5; TRBD2 matches 8 bases. CDR3 length: 12 residues. CDR1 is DFQATT, CDR2 SNEGSKA, per germline (reference sequence). CDR3 bases: TGCAGGATAACCGGGACTAGGCATGAGCAGTACTTC. Translation gives CRITGTRHEQYF.

The chain links TRBV4-3 to TRBJ2-7, with D possibly matching TRBD2 (6 bases). The V end was cut by 1 base, the J end by 4 bases, with 14 bases between. The germline V gene has CDR1 LGHNA and CDR2 YSLEER. CDR3 length equals 15 residues. This chain's CDR3 is CASSQAAGSPYEQYF. The CDR3 nucleotides are TGCGCCAGCAGCCAAGCAGCGGGTAGCCCGTACGAGCAGTACTTC.

J is TRBJ2-7 and V is TRBV15; D unresolved. CDR1 and CDR2 from the germline V gene are LNHNV and YYDKDF (reference sequence). V was pared by 0 bases and J by 2 bases, with 8 bases between. This CDR3 region has 14 residues. As DNA, the CDR3 is TGTGCCACCAGCAGAGACCCAGGTGCCTACGAGCAGTACTTC. This translates into CATSRDPGAYEQYF.

The V call is TRBV24-1, the J call TRBJ2-5; 8 positions agree with TRBD2. The germline V gene has CDR1 KGHDR and CDR2 SFDVKD. CDR3 size: 14 residues. Germline trimming cut 3 bases from V and 5 bases from J; bases unmatched to any gene: 4. CDR3 amino acids: CATSDGLASETQYF. CDR3 nucleotide sequence: TGTGCCACCAGTGATGGACTAGCAAGCGAGACCCAGTACTTC.

CDR3 in amino acids: CASSSIPLGPEKPPDTQYF. The CDR3 coding sequence is TGTGCCAGCAGCTCAATACCCTTGGGCCCCGAGAAACCCCCAGATACGCAGTATTTT. J is TRBJ2-3 and V is TRBV11-2; D gene unclear. This CDR3 contains 19 residues. The germline V and J ends were trimmed by 4 bases and 4 bases, with 27 bases remaining between them. Per the germline V gene, CDR1 is SGHAT and CDR2 is FQNNGV.

This clonotype was counted at least ten times. The V and J genes are TRBV7-2 and TRBJ2-2, with 9 positions matching TRBD2. The J segment lost 5 bases and the V segment lost 9 bases, leaving 13 bases of the junction unmatched. The germline CDR1 and CDR2 sequences are SGHTA and FQGNSA. The CDR3 contains 16 residues. The CDR3 region has the DNA TGTGCCAGTCGGCGCAGCGCGGGAGGGCGGACCGGGGAGCTGTTTTTT. It yields the protein CASRRSAGGRTGELFF. Filled out from reference TRBV7-2 and TRBJ2-2, the complete variable domain reads GAGVSQSPSNKVTEKGKDVELRCDPISGHTALYWYRQSLGQGLEFLIYFQGNSAPDKSGLPSDRFSAERTGGSVSTLTIQRTQQEDSAVYLCASRRSAGGRTGELFFGEGSRLTVL.

The chain has TRBV4-2 and TRBJ2-7, with 7 nucleotides matching TRBD1. The CDR3 extends over 15 amino acids. Germline CDR1 reads LGHNA; CDR2 reads YNFKEQ. V lost 1 base to trimming and J lost 0 bases; unmatched junction nucleotides: 3. The DNA for the CDR3 is TGTGCCAGCAGCCAAGGTAGGGACAGCTCCTACGAGCAGTACTTC. This translates into CASSQGRDSSYEQYF.

The chain couples TRBV12-5 to TRBJ2-7, with TRBD2 identical over 11 bases. From germline, CDR1 is LGHNT and CDR2 FRNRAP. The V and J ends lost 2 bases and 3 bases, in that order; junction bases with no gene match: 9. The CDR3 is 17 amino acids. The CDR3 nucleotides read TGTGCTAGTGGTTTGATTACTAGCGGGAGTTTCGGCTACGAGCAGTACTTC. Translating gives CASGLITSGSFGYEQYF.

The V and J genes are TRBV7-8 and TRBJ2-3, with a possible D match to TRBD2 (5 bases). CDR1 is SGHVS and CDR2 is FQNEAQ in the germline V gene. Trimming took 6 bases from V and 5 from J, leaving 12 bases between them. The CDR3 has 13 amino acids. The CDR3 here is CASRGLTGDTQYF. DNA of the CDR3: TGTGCCAGCAGAGGACTGACGGGAGATACGCAGTATTTT.

CDR3 bases: TGTGCCAGCAGTGACCCAAGTTCCAGGTATCCGGGGGAAAAACTGTTTTTT. This codes for CASSDPSSRYPGEKLFF. The V gene is TRBV25-1, the J gene TRBJ1-4; D not certain. Germline CDR1 MGHDK, CDR2 SYGVNS. V was trimmed by 3 bases and J by 8 bases, leaving 22 bases between them. This CDR3 region has 17 residues.

The table lists this clonotype with a few counts. V gene TRBV11-2 combines with J gene TRBJ2-4, with 10 bases that match TRBD2. V gave up 4 bases and J gave up 13 bases; unmatched junction bases: 7. This CDR3 region has 13 residues. Germline CDR1 reads SGHAT; CDR2 reads FQNNGV. The CDR3 sequence: CASSSGLAAEQYF. CDR3 DNA sequence: TGTGCCAGCAGCTCCGGACTAGCGGCAGAGCAGTACTTC.

This clonotype was detected a few times. The chain uses TRBV11-2 and TRBJ1-6; D gene ambiguous. V dropped 0 bases and J dropped 7 bases, with 19 bases sitting between them. This CDR3 has 18 amino acids. Germline V gene data show CDR1 as SGHAT and CDR2 as FQNNGV. The CDR3 loop reads CASSLDGFGGRKNSPLHF. DNA for the CDR3: TGTGCCAGCAGCTTAGATGGGTTCGGCGGTAGGAAGAATTCACCCCTCCACTTT. The full variable domain, completed using reference TRBV11-2 and TRBJ1-6, is EAGVAQSPRYKIIEKRQSVAFWCNPISGHATLYWYQQILGQGPKLLIQFQNNGVVDDSQLPKDRFSAERLKGVDSTLKIQPAKLEDSAVYLCASSLDGFGGRKNSPLHFGNGTRLTVT.

The rearrangement joins TRBV9 to TRBJ2-5; no clear D. Trimming removed 0 bases at V and 1 base at J, with 7 bases between. From germline, CDR1 is SGDLS and CDR2 YYNGEE. The CDR3 loop spans 14 amino acids. The CDR3 reads CASSVDSVQETQYF. The CDR3 DNA reads as TGTGCCAGCAGCGTAGATTCTGTCCAAGAGACCCAGTACTTC.

Here the CDR3 DNA reads TGTGCCAGCAGCTTGGACTGGGAGTCTTCACCCCTCCACTTT. It yields the protein CASSLDWESSPLHF. The chain carries TRBV5-4 and TRBJ1-6; D unresolved. The CDR3 spans 14 residues. Germline V gene lookup returns CDR1 SGHNT and CDR2 YYREEE (reference sequence). Trimming removed 0 bases from V and 9 bases from J, with 10 bases in between.

The chain has TRBV6-1 and TRBJ2-1, with D unclear. CDR1 is MNHNS, CDR2 SASEGT, per germline. Trimming stripped 1 base from V and 9 bases from J, with 10 bases between. The CDR3 sequence is 13 residues long. CDR3 loop: CASSEGSSIEQFF. The CDR3 DNA follows: TGTGCCAGCAGTGAAGGATCAAGTATTGAGCAGTTCTTC.